The 4 T cell receptor beta chains reported below all come from one sample, sequenced in a study of cytomegalovirus exposure and HLA in healthy donors. The PCR was carried out with 60 Vbeta primers and 13 Jbeta primers. Assay used: immunoSEQ multiplex PCR; TCRdb lists only in-frame clones, some missing. The sample carries some 190,000 clones, roughly 77% recorded once. Sequencing was performed on PBMCs. Receptors were obtained from a woman in her thirties in good health and CMV-seronegative.

J is TRBJ1-2 and V is TRBV19, with unresolved D. V lost 6 bases, J lost 0 bases, and 11 bases lay in between. Germline CDR1 and CDR2: LNHDA and SQIVND (reference sequence). The CDR3 has 14 residues. Here the CDR3 reads CASSPAGTNYGYTF. In nucleotides, the CDR3 is TGTGCCAGTAGCCCAGCCGGGACTAACTATGGCTACACCTTC. Looking up the rest from reference TRBV19 and TRBJ1-2 gives the full variable domain: DGGITQSPKYLFRKEGQNVTLSCEQNLNHDAMYWYRQDPGQGLRLIYYSQIVNDFQKGDIAEGYSVSREKKESFPLTVTSAQKNPTAFYLCASSPAGTNYGYTFGSGTRLTVV.

This chain connects TRBV29-1 to TRBJ1-4; TRBD1 is a possible D gene (5 bases). Per the germline V gene, CDR1 is SQVTM and CDR2 is ANQGSEA. V was cut by 4 bases and J by 7 bases, with 10 bases left in between. CDR3 size: 12 residues. CDR3 amino acids: CSVGQGGEKLFF. CDR3 nucleotides: TGCAGCGTTGGCCAGGGTGGTGAAAAACTGTTTTTT.

The rearrangement links TRBV6-1 to TRBJ2-7, with 8 bases lining up with TRBD1. CDR3 length equals 16 residues. The ends lost 2 bases at V and 0 bases at J; junction bases unmatched: 6. Germline CDR1 reads MNHNS; CDR2 reads SASEGT. This CDR3 reads CASSETRDRFSYEQYF. DNA of the CDR3: TGTGCCAGCAGTGAAACCCGGGACAGGTTCTCCTACGAGCAGTACTTC.

CDR3 DNA sequence: TGTGCCAGCAGTGGACTCTACGAGCAGTACTTC. This encodes CASSGLYEQYF. The chain recombines TRBV6-1 with TRBJ2-7; D is unclear. V was trimmed by 4 bases and J by 3 bases, leaving 4 bases between them. The CDR3 has 11 residues. Germline lookup yields CDR1 MNHNS and CDR2 SASEGT.